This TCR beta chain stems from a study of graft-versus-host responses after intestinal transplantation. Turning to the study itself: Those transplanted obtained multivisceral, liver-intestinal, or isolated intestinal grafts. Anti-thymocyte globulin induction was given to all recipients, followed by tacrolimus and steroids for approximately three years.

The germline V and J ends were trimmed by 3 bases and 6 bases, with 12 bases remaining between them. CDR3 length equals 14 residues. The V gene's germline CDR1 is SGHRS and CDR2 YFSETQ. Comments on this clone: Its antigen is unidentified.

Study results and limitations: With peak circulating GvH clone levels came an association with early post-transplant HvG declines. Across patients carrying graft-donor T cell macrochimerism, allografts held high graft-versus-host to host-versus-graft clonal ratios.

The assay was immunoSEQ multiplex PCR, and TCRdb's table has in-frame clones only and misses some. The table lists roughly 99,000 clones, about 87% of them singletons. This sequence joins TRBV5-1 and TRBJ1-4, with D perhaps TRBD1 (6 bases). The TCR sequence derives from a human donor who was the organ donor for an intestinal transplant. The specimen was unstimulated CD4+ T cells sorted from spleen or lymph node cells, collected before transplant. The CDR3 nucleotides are TGCGCCAGCAGCTGGGACAAAGGGGATGAAAAACTGTTTTTT. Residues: CASSWDKGDEKLFF.